This TCR beta chain was identified in a study of blood T cell repertoires in COVID-19. Overall study context: Whether acute or convalescent, the COVID-19 samples came from the United States, Italy and Spain.

Profiled with immunoSEQ multiplex PCR; TCRdb holds only in-frame clones, not every one. Of about 160,000 clones in the sample, around 84% are singletons; the top ten hold 3.3%. The CDR3 consists of 18 residues. CDR1 and CDR2 (germline): MDHEN, SYDVKM. J lost 6 bases, V lost 6 bases, and 22 bases had no gene match. The receptor was isolated from a human donor with acute or convalescent COVID-19. The donor label of this sample is uncertain. The genes are TRBV28 and TRBJ1-2, with TRBD1 matching 7 bases. Sequenced material: peripheral blood. The CDR3 is CASSYSGGTIGRNHGYTF. In DNA, the CDR3 is TGTGCCAGCAGCTACTCAGGGGGGACGATCGGCCGGAACCATGGCTACACCTTC.